The present T cell receptor (beta chain) was sequenced within a study of T cell responses to AZD1222 COVID-19 vaccine. The CDR3 has 16 amino acids. CDR1 and CDR2 from the germline V gene are SGHTA and FQGNSA. V was pared by 5 bases and J by 1 base, with 7 bases of the junction left unmatched. General study findings and limits: Donor demographics were predominantly white British with a female majority; clonal diversity may be underestimated. With two AZD1222 doses given, Spike-specific TCR breadth and depth both rose.

Investigators merged groups given second doses at roughly 4 or roughly 12 weeks. A word on this clone: The antigen is not known.

Produced via immunoSEQ multiplex PCR; TCRdb's table is partial and in-frame only. The sample lists about 140,000 clones, about 91% occurring once. V and J are TRBV7-2 and TRBJ1-2; TRBD1 aligns across 10 bases. The material sequenced was peripheral blood, taken 28 days after the second AZD1222 dose. This TCR was sampled from an adult who received the AZD1222 COVID-19 vaccine. CDR3 nucleotide sequence: TGTGCCAGCAGCCCCCCCGGGACAGGGGTTAACTATGGCTACACCTTC. Its protein product is CASSPPGTGVNYGYTF.